The rows below give T cell receptor beta chains drawn from one sample of a study of shared clonotypes between healthy human individuals. TCRdb keeps only in-frame clones here, not all; method: immunoSEQ multiplex PCR. Among over a million clones listed, 95% to 97% were seen once. Sequencing was performed on naive CD4+ T cells sorted from blood. The receptors were gathered from a man under 40 in good health. Both conserved end residues are part of each CDR3. A D gene is named only where the DNA matches it firmly. Some rows have no size entry. The others give once, few or many, or a class for an expanded clone.

D,J,V,size,DNA,CDR3
TRBD2,TRBJ2-3,TRBV7-9,.,TGTGCCAGCACCCCACTAGCGGGAGGAGATACGCAGTATTTT,CASTPLAGGDTQYF
TRBD1,TRBJ1-1,TRBV10-1,.,TGCGCCAGCAGCGAACCGACAGGGCGAGCTTTCTTT,CASSEPTGRAFF
TRBD1,TRBJ2-7,TRBV7-8,.,TGTGCCAGCAGCCAGAGACAGGGCACCTACGAGCAGTACTTC,CASSQRQGTYEQYF
.,TRBJ2-7,TRBV5-8,.,TGTGCCAGCAGCTTTCTTGGACTACCCTACGAGCAGTACTTC,CASSFLGLPYEQYF
.,TRBJ2-3,TRBV6-1,.,TGTGCCAGCATCAAGACCAGGGATACGCAGTATTTT,CASIKTRDTQYF
.,TRBJ2-7,TRBV5-1,.,TGCGCCAGCAGCTGGGGCGGCGGCGGGATGGAGCAGTACTTC,CASSWGGGGMEQYF
.,TRBJ2-7,TRBV5-6,once,TGTGCCAGCAGCTTGGGCGGGACAAACGTTGTCGAGCAGTACTTC,CASSLGGTNVVEQYF
.,TRBJ1-4,TRBV6-6,.,TGTGCCAGCAGTTACTCGAGCACAGCAACTAATGAAAAACTGTTTTTT,CASSYSSTATNEKLFF
.,TRBJ1-1,TRBV5-1,.,TGCGCCAGCAGCCTAACAGGGACCACTGAAGCTTTCTTT,CASSLTGTTEAFF
.,TRBJ1-3,TRBV11-2,.,TGTGCCAGCAGTTACTATCGGGGGGCCGTTGGAAACACCATATATTTT,CASSYYRGAVGNTIYF
.,TRBJ1-4,TRBV2,.,TGTGCCAGCAGCCTTACAGGGCTTACTAATGAAAAACTGTTTTTT,CASSLTGLTNEKLFF
.,TRBJ1-1,TRBV25-1,few,TGTGCCAGCAGTGCCGGGGGGCGAGGTGGCACTGAAGCTTTCTTT,CASSAGGRGGTEAFF
.,TRBJ2-7,TRBV5-1,.,TGCGCCAGCAGCTTGGAACGGAGCTACGAGCAGTACTTC,CASSLERSYEQYF
.,TRBJ2-1,TRBV4-3,.,TGCGCCAGCAGCCAAGAAATGGCTATCGCGACTCCGGAGCAGTTCTTC,CASSQEMAIATPEQFF
TRBD1,TRBJ2-3,TRBV29-1,.,TGCAGCGCCAACAGGGGGGACTCCCTAGGGCGTACGCAGTATTTT,CSANRGDSLGRTQYF
.,TRBJ2-2,TRBV7-4,.,TGTGCCAGCAGCGCACGGGTAACCGGGGAGCTGTTTTTT,CASSARVTGELFF
.,TRBJ1-1,TRBV7-8,.,TGTGCCAGCTCCTCCCGGGGAGGGTTGAACACTGAAGCTTTCTTT,CASSSRGGLNTEAFF
TRBD1,TRBJ1-1,TRBV28,.,TGTGCCAGCAGTTTACTACAGGGGGCGACTGAAGCTTTCTTT,CASSLLQGATEAFF
.,TRBJ2-1,TRBV11-3,.,TGTGCCAGCAGCTTAGGTGGGCTATACAATGAGCAGTTCTTC,CASSLGGLYNEQFF
.,TRBJ2-7,TRBV7-9,.,TGTGCCGGTCTGTCCGGTGGCGAGCAGTACTTC,CAGLSGGEQYF
.,TRBJ2-3,TRBV29-1,.,TGCAGCGACCGGGGGCATGGGGGAGATACGCAGTATTTT,CSDRGHGGDTQYF
TRBD1,TRBJ1-4,TRBV5-4,.,TGTGCCAGCAGCGCCCCCGACAGGGGGCAAGAAAAACTGTTTTTT,CASSAPDRGQEKLFF
.,TRBJ2-1,TRBV11-2,.,TGTGCCAGCAGCTTAGTGGGGTCTGTCTACAATGAGCAGTTCTTC,CASSLVGSVYNEQFF
TRBD1,TRBJ2-5,TRBV5-1,.,TGCGCCAGCAGCTCGGGACAGGGATTTCAAGAGACCCAGTACTTC,CASSSGQGFQETQYF
TRBD1,TRBJ1-5,TRBV5-6,.,TGTGCCAGCAGCTTTTCCTCGGGACAGGGTCAACAGCCCCAGCATTTT,CASSFSSGQGQQPQHF
.,TRBJ2-7,TRBV5-6,.,TGTGCCAGCACCAAAACGGGACACATTACCTACGAGCAGTACTTC,CASTKTGHITYEQYF
.,TRBJ2-2,TRBV11-2,.,TGTGCCAGCAGCTTTAGTTGGGCCGGGGAGCTGTTTTTT,CASSFSWAGELFF
.,TRBJ2-7,TRBV18,.,TGTGCCAGCTCACCTTCCGGATCCTACGAGCAGTACTTC,CASSPSGSYEQYF
.,TRBJ2-2,TRBV5-4,.,TGTGCCAGCAGCTTGGACCAGGGAAACACCGGGGAGCTGTTTTTT,CASSLDQGNTGELFF
.,TRBJ2-3,TRBV9,.,TGTGCCAGCAGCACCGCGGCGGGGCGGGCAGATACGCAGTATTTT,CASSTAAGRADTQYF
.,TRBJ2-5,TRBV4-3,.,TGCGCCAGCAGCCAAGAACTAGTTCAAGAGACCCAGTACTTC,CASSQELVQETQYF
.,TRBJ2-2,TRBV7-7,once,TGTGCTAGCACCCCGCTCTCGGGTTCCGGGGAGCTGTTTTTT,CASTPLSGSGELFF
TRBD2,TRBJ2-3,TRBV7-9,.,TGTGCCAGCAGCTCTGGGGGGCTAGCGGGAGTGGTAGATACGCAGTATTTT,CASSSGGLAGVVDTQYF
.,TRBJ2-3,TRBV18,.,TGTGCCAGCTCACCAGTGCCGGGAGTTAACACAGATACGCAGTATTTT,CASSPVPGVNTDTQYF
.,TRBJ2-3,TRBV5-1,.,TGCGCCAGCAGCTTGACGGGAGCGGCAGATACGCAGTATTTT,CASSLTGAADTQYF
.,TRBJ2-5,TRBV5-1,.,TGCGCCAGCAGCTTAACAGGGTTAGAGACCCAGTACTTC,CASSLTGLETQYF
.,TRBJ2-7,TRBV27,.,TGTGCCAGCCTTTCGGTTGGGGGGCGCATTTACGAGCAGTACTTC,CASLSVGGRIYEQYF
.,TRBJ1-4,TRBV5-1,.,TGCGCCAGCAGCCCTTCCCCCGGCCGGGACACGGAAAAACTGTTTTTT,CASSPSPGRDTEKLFF
.,TRBJ1-2,TRBV19,.,TGTGCCAGCTACCTCCAGGGGTATGGCTACACCTTC,CASYLQGYGYTF
TRBD1,TRBJ2-7,TRBV9,once,TGTGCCAGCAGCTTCGGACAGGGGAAGAGCTACGAGCAGTACTTC,CASSFGQGKSYEQYF
.,TRBJ2-7,TRBV19,.,TGTGCCACCAGCCGGGAGACAGTCTCCTACGAGCAGTACTTC,CATSRETVSYEQYF
TRBD1,TRBJ2-7,TRBV2,few,TGTGCCAGTGGGACAGGGGTAAAGTACGAGCAGTACTTC,CASGTGVKYEQYF
.,TRBJ1-1,TRBV6-5,.,TGTGCCACAGGCCGCACTGAAGCTTTCTTT,CATGRTEAFF
TRBD1,TRBJ2-5,TRBV10-3,.,TGTGCCATCACCCGGGACAGCCAAGAGACCCAGTACTTC,CAITRDSQETQYF
.,TRBJ2-7,TRBV6-5,.,TGTGCCAGCCGGTACCTCTACGAGCAGTACTTC,CASRYLYEQYF
.,TRBJ2-7,TRBV7-9,.,TGTGCCAGCAGCTTAGCGGTCTCCTACGAGCAGTACTTC,CASSLAVSYEQYF
.,TRBJ2-7,TRBV11-1,.,TGTGCCAGCAGCTCCCGGGACTCCCGCTCCTACGAGCAGTACTTC,CASSSRDSRSYEQYF
TRBD1,TRBJ2-7,TRBV5-4,.,TGTGCCAGCAGTGACCGGGACAGGGGGCTTCCCTACGAGCAGTACTTC,CASSDRDRGLPYEQYF
.,TRBJ2-5,TRBV5-1,.,TGCGCCAGCAGCTTGTTAAGGGCCGGGGGAGACCAGTACTTC,CASSLLRAGGDQYF
TRBD1,TRBJ1-2,TRBV5-1,.,TGCGCCAGCAGCCATGGGGACAGGACAGCCTATGGCTACACCTTC,CASSHGDRTAYGYTF
TRBD1,TRBJ2-3,TRBV28,.,TGTGCCAGCAGTCCAAACAGGGGTTCGACAGATACGCAGTATTTT,CASSPNRGSTDTQYF
.,TRBJ2-1,TRBV15,.,TGTGCCACCAGCAGTGACTACAGCTCCTACAATGAGCAGTTCTTC,CATSSDYSSYNEQFF